This T cell receptor (beta chain) was observed in a study of vaccination effects on CD4 cells after COVID-19. Broader study findings: Healthy vaccinees' vaccine-induced clones included only 1 of 255 cross-reacting with common cold coronaviruses.

This clone appeared a few times. Antigen specificity is unknown. After expansion with viral peptide pools in the ViraFEST assay, antigen-specific CD4+ T cells were sequenced. Following culture for ten to eleven days, CD4+ T cells were isolated. Previously uninfected by SARS-CoV-2, the vaccine recipients also showed negative nucleocapsid antibodies. Germline loops: CDR1 KGHSH, CDR2 LQKENI. CDR3 size: 14 residues. Trimming left V 0 bases short and J 1 base short, with 6 bases between. Assay: immunoSEQ multiplex PCR; the TCRdb copy retains only in-frame clones and omits some. The sample records about 63,000 clones, roughly 80% being singletons.

The sample in question was CD4+ T cells from PBMCs cultured with HCoV-OC43 spike peptides, obtained before COVID-19 vaccination. Subset in this sample: HCoV-OC43 spike overlapping peptide pool stimulation. The gene calls are TRBV18 and TRBJ1-1; no reliable D call. The source is a human donor who received a COVID-19 vaccine. Written as DNA, the CDR3 is TGTGCCAGCTCACCACCAAACGGGAACACTGAAGCTTTCTTT. Translating it yields CASSPPNGNTEAFF.